This T cell receptor beta chain originates from a study of regulatory T cells in long-lasting Graves disease. Indicated time point: persistent/refractory GD, antithyroid drugs over 5 years with positive TRAb. The TCR library was made from RNA that had been extracted from PBMCs in TRIzol. Patients met American Thyroid Association criteria for Graves' disease. The germline V and J ends were trimmed by 2 bases and 2 bases, with 6 bases remaining between them. The CDR3 length is 13 residues. In germline, CDR1 is SGHAT, CDR2 FQNNGV. This clonotype was seen a handful of times. Arm-PCR of CDR3 regions with iRepertoire HTBI primers generated TCR beta libraries. TCRdb ran MiXCR on the multiplex PCR reads and lists one entry per CDR3 protein. Of more than 650,000 distinct CDR3 sequences in the sample, around 30% were seen once.

The clonotype was recovered from a female donor with Graves disease. The source material was peripheral blood mononuclear cells (PBMCs), sampled when the disease was refractory, from a patient treated with antithyroid drugs. The chain recombines TRBV11-2 with TRBJ1-1, with D uncertain. The CDR3 DNA reads TGTGCCAGCAGCTTAAATTTTAACACTGAAGCTTTCTTT. It translates to CASSLNFNTEAFF.